This paragraph reports one T cell receptor (beta chain). TCRdb's copy holds only in-frame clones and misses some; the assay was immunoSEQ multiplex PCR. There are a few hundred thousand clones in the sample; 75% to 90% occur only once, and around 1.1% lies in the top ten. This sample is part of a study of blood T cell repertoires in COVID-19. Study at large: Samples representing acute and convalescent COVID-19 were sourced from the United States, Italy and Spain.

The age range of participants was 18 to 89 years, with residence in approximately 25 US areas. J was trimmed by 6 bases and V by 5 bases; bases with no gene match: 9. Germline loops: CDR1 MNHEY, CDR2 SVGAGI. The CDR3 is made up of 15 amino acids. The sequence derives from a man aged 25-45 years who had recovered from COVID-19. This chain uses TRBV6-5 with TRBJ2-2; 7 nucleotides line up with TRBD2. Material: PBMCs or T cells enriched from blood (not recorded which). The CDR3: CASSPSGGAAGELFF. The CDR3 DNA follows: TGTGCCAGCAGTCCGTCGGGGGGTGCGGCCGGGGAGCTGTTTTTT.